A selection of T cell receptor beta chains follows, all from one sample in a study of blood T cell repertoires in COVID-19. Data came from immunoSEQ multiplex PCR; TCRdb stores just in-frame clones and leaves some out. The data contain approximately 310,000 clones, around 86% of them singletons. Sample: PBMCs or T cells enriched from blood (not recorded which). The receptors were gathered from a man in his sixties who had recovered from COVID-19. Each CDR3 is given with its conserved first and last residue. D genes are given only for firm matches. Clone size is not always given. Where it is, it says once, few, many or a class for expanded clones.

D: TRBD2
V: TRBV6-6
size: .
J: TRBJ2-1
CDR3: CASSPLAGDPKPHEQFF
DNA: TGTGCCAGCAGTCCACTAGCGGGAGACCCCAAGCCCCATGAGCAGTTCTTC

D: TRBD1
V: TRBV4-3
size: .
J: TRBJ1-2
CDR3: CASSQAGAGGGNYGYTF
DNA: TGCGCCAGCAGCCAAGCGGGGGCAGGGGGCGGTAACTATGGCTACACCTTC

D: .
V: TRBV9
size: .
J: TRBJ2-6
CDR3: CASTGWGAGANVLTF
DNA: TGTGCCAGCACCGGTTGGGGGGCTGGGGCCAACGTCCTGACTTTC

D: .
V: TRBV14
size: few
J: TRBJ2-1
CDR3: CASSLRDFSYNEQFF
DNA: TGTGCCAGCAGCCTCCGGGACTTCTCCTACAATGAGCAGTTCTTC

D: .
V: TRBV7-2
size: once
J: TRBJ2-7
CDR3: CASSPQFSTYEQYF
DNA: TGTGCCAGCAGCCCACAGTTTAGTACCTACGAGCAGTACTTC

D: .
V: TRBV6-4
size: .
J: TRBJ2-3
CDR3: CASSEGASGTDTQYF
DNA: TGTGCCAGCAGTGAGGGGGCTAGCGGAACAGATACGCAGTATTTT

D: TRBD1
V: TRBV10-1
size: .
J: TRBJ2-7
CDR3: CASSGDRGQVAPAYEQYF
DNA: TGCGCCAGCAGTGGGGACAGGGGGCAGGTTGCGCCAGCCTACGAGCAGTACTTC

D: .
V: TRBV6-5
size: few
J: TRBJ1-1
CDR3: CASSNIRGTTEAFF
DNA: TGTGCCAGCAGTAACATCAGAGGAACCACTGAAGCTTTCTTT

D: TRBD2
V: TRBV9
size: .
J: TRBJ2-1
CDR3: CASSPEGLAGSYNEQFF
DNA: TGTGCCAGCAGCCCCGAAGGACTAGCGGGATCTTACAATGAGCAGTTCTTC

D: TRBD2
V: TRBV11-2
size: .
J: TRBJ2-3
CDR3: CASSLQPGLATDTQYF
DNA: TGTGCCAGCAGCCTTCAACCGGGACTAGCTACAGATACGCAGTATTTT

D: .
V: TRBV3-1/TRBV3-2
size: .
J: TRBJ2-1
CDR3: CASSQDRSPYNEQFF
DNA: TGTGCCAGCAGCCAAGACAGGTCACCCTACAATGAGCAGTTCTTC

D: TRBD2
V: TRBV7-2
size: .
J: TRBJ2-1
CDR3: CASSLRTSGLNSYNEQFF
DNA: TGTGCCAGCAGCTTAAGGACTAGCGGGCTTAACTCCTACAATGAGCAGTTCTTC

D: .
V: TRBV24-1
size: .
J: TRBJ2-1
CDR3: CATSDAIAASYNEQFF
DNA: TGTGCCACCAGTGATGCGATAGCGGCCTCCTACAATGAGCAGTTCTTC

D: .
V: TRBV5-1
size: .
J: TRBJ1-4
CDR3: CASSVAQAATNEKLFF
DNA: TGCGCCAGCAGCGTTGCCCAGGCTGCAACTAATGAAAAACTGTTTTTT

D: TRBD2
V: TRBV7-9
size: .
J: TRBJ2-1
CDR3: CASSFGLAGGFSNEQFF
DNA: TGTGCCAGCAGCTTCGGACTAGCGGGAGGCTTTTCCAATGAGCAGTTCTTC

D: .
V: TRBV24-1
size: .
J: TRBJ2-1
CDR3: CATSDRLGEQFF
DNA: TGTGCCACCAGTGACCGACTCGGTGAGCAGTTCTTC

D: .
V: TRBV24-1
size: .
J: TRBJ2-3
CDR3: CATKATSRGTDTQYF
DNA: TGTGCCACCAAGGCTACTTCCCGGGGCACAGATACGCAGTATTTT

D: TRBD1
V: TRBV27
size: few
J: TRBJ1-4
CDR3: CASKTGGSANEKLFF
DNA: TGTGCCAGCAAGACAGGGGGCTCGGCTAATGAAAAACTGTTTTTT

D: .
V: TRBV3-1/TRBV3-2
size: .
J: TRBJ1-3
CDR3: CASSSLPLRQDSGNTIYF
DNA: TGTGCCAGCAGCTCACTCCCCCTAAGACAGGACTCTGGAAACACCATATATTTT

D: TRBD1
V: TRBV7-9
size: .
J: TRBJ2-3
CDR3: CASSVPGQGTDTQYF
DNA: TGTGCCAGCAGCGTCCCGGGACAGGGCACAGATACGCAGTATTTT

D: TRBD2
V: TRBV10-1
size: .
J: TRBJ2-5
CDR3: CASSERSSGRPPETQYF
DNA: TGCGCCAGCAGTGAGAGGTCTAGCGGGAGGCCCCCCGAGACCCAGTACTTC

D: .
V: TRBV4-3
size: .
J: TRBJ1-4
CDR3: CASSRRLSSSNEKLFF
DNA: TGCGCCAGCAGCCGCCGCCTAAGTAGCTCTAATGAAAAACTGTTTTTT

D: .
V: TRBV7-9
size: .
J: TRBJ2-7
CDR3: CASSLSQTYEQYF
DNA: TGTGCCAGCAGCTTGTCGCAGACCTACGAGCAGTACTTC

D: .
V: TRBV29-1
size: .
J: TRBJ2-3
CDR3: CSVDAGVDTQYF
DNA: TGCAGCGTTGATGCAGGGGTGGATACGCAGTATTTT

D: .
V: TRBV5-1
size: .
J: TRBJ1-5
CDR3: CASSFSDSNAQPQHF
DNA: TGCGCCAGCAGCTTCTCGGACAGTAACGCTCAGCCCCAGCATTTT

D: TRBD1
V: TRBV5-1
size: .
J: TRBJ2-7
CDR3: CASSDPGQGVYEQYF
DNA: TGCGCCAGCAGCGACCCGGGACAGGGAGTCTACGAGCAGTACTTC

D: .
V: TRBV5-6
size: .
J: TRBJ1-2
CDR3: CASRTGGAQSYGYTF
DNA: TGTGCCAGCAGAACCGGGGGGGCGCAAAGCTATGGCTACACCTTC

D: .
V: TRBV6-5
size: .
J: TRBJ2-7
CDR3: CASSLYRASDYEQYF
DNA: TGTGCCAGCAGCCTTTACAGGGCGTCCGACTACGAGCAGTACTTC

D: TRBD1
V: TRBV6-5
size: .
J: TRBJ1-4
CDR3: CASSSGQVVDEKLFF
DNA: TGTGCCAGCAGTTCCGGACAGGTTGTGGATGAAAAACTGTTTTTT

D: .
V: TRBV6-5
size: once
J: TRBJ2-7
CDR3: CASSYSSGTRSYEQYF
DNA: TGTGCCAGCAGTTACTCGTCCGGGACTCGGTCCTACGAGCAGTACTTC

D: .
V: TRBV5-6
size: .
J: TRBJ1-5
CDR3: CASTRGGQAPFPQHF
DNA: TGTGCCAGCACCCGTGGCGGGCAGGCCCCTTTTCCCCAGCATTTT

D: TRBD1
V: TRBV6-5
size: .
J: TRBJ1-5
CDR3: CASRAGGSGNQPQHF
DNA: TGTGCCAGCAGAGCAGGGGGCTCGGGCAATCAGCCCCAGCATTTT

D: .
V: TRBV29-1
size: .
J: TRBJ2-5
CDR3: CSVHPGDETQYF
DNA: TGCAGCGTTCACCCAGGGGACGAGACCCAGTACTTC

D: .
V: TRBV5-1
size: .
J: TRBJ2-1
CDR3: CASSLRTISYNEQFF
DNA: TGCGCCAGCAGCTTGCGAACAATTTCCTACAATGAGCAGTTCTTC

D: TRBD1
V: TRBV9
size: .
J: TRBJ2-2
CDR3: CASSVAQGGTGELFF
DNA: TGTGCCAGCAGCGTAGCACAGGGGGGAACCGGGGAGCTGTTTTTT

D: TRBD2
V: TRBV6-5
size: once
J: TRBJ2-5
CDR3: CASRLGLAQETQYF
DNA: TGTGCCAGCAGGCTGGGACTAGCCCAAGAGACCCAGTACTTC

D: TRBD1
V: TRBV6-5
size: few
J: TRBJ1-1
CDR3: CASSWVGQGEAFF
DNA: TGTGCCAGCAGTTGGGTCGGACAGGGGGAAGCTTTCTTT

D: TRBD1
V: TRBV27
size: .
J: TRBJ1-1
CDR3: CASSPQGATEAFF
DNA: TGTGCCAGCAGTCCACAGGGGGCGACTGAAGCTTTCTTT

D: TRBD2
V: TRBV5-4
size: .
J: TRBJ2-5
CDR3: CASSLAGGGFQETQYF
DNA: TGTGCCAGCAGCCTGGCGGGGGGCGGGTTTCAAGAGACCCAGTACTTC

D: TRBD2
V: TRBV9
size: .
J: TRBJ2-1
CDR3: CASSVFGLADYNEQFF
DNA: TGTGCCAGCAGCGTATTCGGGCTAGCGGATTACAATGAGCAGTTCTTC

D: TRBD1
V: TRBV5-1
size: .
J: TRBJ2-7
CDR3: CASSSTPGQSYEQYF
DNA: TGCGCCAGCAGCTCCACTCCGGGACAGAGCTACGAGCAGTACTTC